These 12 T cell receptor beta chains originate from one sample sequenced in a study of CD8 T cells in Susac syndrome. It was with random hexamers that roughly 0.45 to 1 ug RNA was reverse transcribed. TCRdb reanalysed the immunoSEQ multiplex PCR reads using MiXCR and keeps one entry per CDR3 protein. The table has about 190,000 distinct CDR3 sequences, about 95% seen once; the top ten hold approximately 0.15%. Sequenced sample: CD8+ T cells from PBMCs. All receptors come from a human donor with Susac syndrome.

This sequence joins TRBV30 and TRBJ2-3; tentatively, D is TRBD2 (6 bases). The CDR3 contains 14 residues. The V end lost 5 bases, the J end lost 8 bases, and 20 bases lay between the germline ends. Germline V gene lookup returns CDR1 GTSNPN and CDR2 SVGIG (reference sequence). This CDR3 reads CAWSRAATEGTQYF. CDR3 coding DNA: TGTGCCTGGTCCAGAGCGGCTACGGAGGGTACGCAGTATTTT.

J is TRBJ2-7 and V is TRBV9; 7 bases match TRBD2. Germline V lookup: CDR1 SGDLS, CDR2 YYNGEE. The CDR3 is made up of 14 amino acids. The V gene end was trimmed by 7 bases and the J gene end by 1 base; junction bases not matched to a gene: 8. CDR3 loop: CASSKAGPSYEQYF. The CDR3 nucleotides are TGTGCCAGCTCTAAAGCGGGACCATCCTACGAGCAGTACTTC.

This chain links TRBV12-3 or TRBV12-4 with TRBJ2-2, with D tentatively TRBD2 (6 bases). The ends were cut back, 11 bases at V and 7 bases at J, with 14 bases in the middle. CDR3 length equals 12 residues. The CDR3 sequence: CAAGTRGGELFF. The CDR3 nucleotides are TGTGCCGCGGGGACGCGCGGCGGGGAGCTGTTTTTT.

The chain carries TRBV12-3 or TRBV12-4 and TRBJ2-6; D is ambiguous. The CDR3 runs to 16 residues. V lost 3 bases, J lost 0 bases, and 9 bases lay in between. This CDR3 is CASSFLRSSGANVLTF. Written as DNA, the CDR3 is TGTGCCAGCAGTTTCTTAAGAAGCTCTGGGGCCAACGTCCTGACTTTC.

The V gene is TRBV28, the J gene TRBJ2-3; D is perhaps TRBD2 (7 bases). CDR3 size: 15 residues. The ends were cut back, 2 bases at V and 7 bases at J, with 16 bases in the middle. Germline CDR1 and CDR2: MDHEN and SYDVKM. The CDR3 DNA sequence: TGTGCCAGCAGTTTAGTGGCGGGGGCCAAGAATACGCAGTATTTT. This codes for CASSLVAGAKNTQYF.

The chain combines TRBV5-6 with TRBJ2-1, with 10 nucleotides matching TRBD2. V shed 2 bases and J 10 bases; nucleotides not matched to a gene: 9. The CDR3 runs 15 residues. Germline loops: CDR1 SGHDT, CDR2 YYEEEE. CDR3 in amino acids: CASSFPSGSFGEQFF. Written as DNA, the CDR3 is TGTGCCAGCAGCTTCCCTAGCGGGAGTTTCGGGGAGCAGTTCTTC.

J is TRBJ1-1 and V is TRBV7-6, with D unresolved. Trimming left V 5 bases short and J 0 bases short, with 7 bases between. This CDR3 comprises 13 residues. Per germline, CDR1 SGHVS and CDR2 FNYEAQ. CDR3 coding DNA: TGTGCCAGCAGCACAGCAATGAACACTGAAGCTTTCTTT. Its translation: CASSTAMNTEAFF.

J is TRBJ1-1 and V is TRBV18; D is undetermined. Looked up from germline, CDR1 is KGHSH and CDR2 is LQKENI. With 5 bases removed from V and 0 bases from J, the gap between germline ends came to 10 bases. This CDR3 comprises 14 residues. The CDR3 DNA reads as TGTGCCAGCTCAAGGACCGATATGAACACTGAAGCTTTCTTT. This sequence encodes CASSRTDMNTEAFF.

The rearrangement joins TRBV3-1 to TRBJ2-3; D unclear. V was pared by 8 bases and J by 6 bases, with 12 bases between. The CDR3 spans 12 residues. Germline lookup yields CDR1 LGHDT and CDR2 YNNKEL (reference sequence). This CDR3 is CASGLLGDTQYF. The CDR3 DNA sequence: TGTGCCAGCGGGTTATTAGGGGATACGCAGTATTTT.

The V gene is TRBV7-3, the J gene TRBJ2-7; TRBD2 is a possible D gene (6 bases). V was cut by 5 bases and J by 0 bases, with 11 bases left in between. This CDR3 comprises 14 residues. In germline, CDR1 is SGHTA, CDR2 FQGTGA. The CDR3 DNA reads TGTGCCAGCAGCACATCTAGCGTCTCCTACGAGCAGTACTTC. Residues: CASSTSSVSYEQYF.

The V and J genes are TRBV5-1 and TRBJ2-5; the match to TRBD2 covers 14 bases. CDR3 length equals 18 residues. Looked up from germline, CDR1 is SGHRS and CDR2 is YFSETQ. V shed 0 bases, J shed 2 bases, and the junction held 6 bases outside the gene matches. The CDR3 DNA follows: TGCGCCAGCAGCTTGGAGCCGACTAGCGGGAGGGGGCAAGAGACCCAGTACTTC. Amino acids: CASSLEPTSGRGQETQYF.

The V call is TRBV4-2, the J call TRBJ2-7, with 7 bases that match TRBD1. CDR1 is LGHNA, CDR2 YNFKEQ, per germline. Trimming removed 0 bases from V and 5 bases from J; junction bases left unmatched: 16. This CDR3 contains 18 residues. The CDR3 DNA sequence: TGTGCCAGCAGCCAAGATTGGCTCCCGGGACAGTGGTTGGACGAGCAGTACTTC. Translation: CASSQDWLPGQWLDEQYF.